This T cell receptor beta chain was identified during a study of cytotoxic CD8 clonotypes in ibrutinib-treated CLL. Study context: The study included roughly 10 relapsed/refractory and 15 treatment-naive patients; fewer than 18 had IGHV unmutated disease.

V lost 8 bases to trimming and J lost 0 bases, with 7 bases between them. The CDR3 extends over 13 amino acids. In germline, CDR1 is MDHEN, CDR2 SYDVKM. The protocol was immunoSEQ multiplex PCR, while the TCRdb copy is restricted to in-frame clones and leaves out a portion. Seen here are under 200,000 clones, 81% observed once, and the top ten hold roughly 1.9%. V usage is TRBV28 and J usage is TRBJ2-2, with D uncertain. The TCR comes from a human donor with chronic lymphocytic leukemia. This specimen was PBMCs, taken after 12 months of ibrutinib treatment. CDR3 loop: CASDGANTGELFF. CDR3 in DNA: TGTGCCAGCGACGGTGCGAACACCGGGGAGCTGTTTTTT.